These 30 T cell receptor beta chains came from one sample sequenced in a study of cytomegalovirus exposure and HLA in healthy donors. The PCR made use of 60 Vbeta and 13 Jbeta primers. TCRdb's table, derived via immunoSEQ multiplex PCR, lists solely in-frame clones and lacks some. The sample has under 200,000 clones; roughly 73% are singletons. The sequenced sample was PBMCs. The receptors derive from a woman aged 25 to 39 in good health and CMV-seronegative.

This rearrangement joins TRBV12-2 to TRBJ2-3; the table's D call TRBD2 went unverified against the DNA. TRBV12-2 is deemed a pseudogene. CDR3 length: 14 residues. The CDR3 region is CASRFPPGCYTQYF. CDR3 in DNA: TGTGCAAGTCGCTTTCCGCCGGGGTGCTATACGCAGTATTTT.

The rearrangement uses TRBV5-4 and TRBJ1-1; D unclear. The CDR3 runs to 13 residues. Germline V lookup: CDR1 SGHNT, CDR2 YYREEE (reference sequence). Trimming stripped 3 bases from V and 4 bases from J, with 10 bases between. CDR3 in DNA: TGTGCCAGCAGCTCGAGAAGTACCACTGAAGCTTTCTTT. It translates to CASSSRSTTEAFF.

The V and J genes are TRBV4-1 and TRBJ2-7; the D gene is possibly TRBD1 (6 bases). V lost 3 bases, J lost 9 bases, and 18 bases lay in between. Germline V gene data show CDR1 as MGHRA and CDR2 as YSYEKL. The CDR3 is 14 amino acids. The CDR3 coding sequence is TGCGCCAGCAGCCAGCCATTACAGGGATCTAGGCAGTACTTC. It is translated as CASSQPLQGSRQYF.

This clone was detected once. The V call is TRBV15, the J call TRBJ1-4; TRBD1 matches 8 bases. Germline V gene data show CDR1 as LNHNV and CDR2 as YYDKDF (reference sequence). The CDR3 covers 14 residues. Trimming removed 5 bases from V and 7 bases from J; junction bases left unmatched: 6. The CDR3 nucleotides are TGTGCCACCAGCTTAGACAGGGGTGCTGAAAAACTGTTTTTT. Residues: CATSLDRGAEKLFF.

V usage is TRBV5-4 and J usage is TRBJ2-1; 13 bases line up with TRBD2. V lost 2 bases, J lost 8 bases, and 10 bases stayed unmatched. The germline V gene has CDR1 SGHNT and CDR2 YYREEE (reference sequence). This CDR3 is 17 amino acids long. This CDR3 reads CASSFRALAGGLYEQFF. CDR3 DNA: TGTGCCAGCAGCTTTCGGGCACTAGCGGGGGGGCTTTATGAGCAGTTCTTC.

The CDR3 region has the DNA TGTGCCAGCAGCTTCGACGGGACAGCTAATTCACCCCTCCACTTT. Protein product: CASSFDGTANSPLHF. The V gene is TRBV7-2, the J gene TRBJ1-6; TRBD1 agrees at 7 bases. Germline V gene lookup returns CDR1 SGHTA and CDR2 FQGNSA. The CDR3 runs to 15 residues. J lost 6 bases, V lost 3 bases, and 5 bases had no gene match.

The CDR3 reads CASSSGLAGGPVNIQYF. The CDR3 DNA reads as TGTGCCAGCAGCTCGGGACTAGCGGGAGGTCCCGTCAACATTCAGTACTTC. J is TRBJ2-4 and V is TRBV5-4; 15 positions agree with TRBD2. The V segment lost 3 bases and the J segment 7 bases; nucleotides outside the gene matches: 8. The CDR3 is 17 residues long. Germline CDR1 SGHNT, CDR2 YYREEE (reference sequence).

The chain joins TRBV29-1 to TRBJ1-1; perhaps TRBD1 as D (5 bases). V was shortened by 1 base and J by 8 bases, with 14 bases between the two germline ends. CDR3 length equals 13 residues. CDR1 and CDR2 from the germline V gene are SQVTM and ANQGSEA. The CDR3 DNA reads TGCAGCGTTGAAGGGGTACTGACAGAAGAAGCTTTCTTT. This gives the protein CSVEGVLTEEAFF.

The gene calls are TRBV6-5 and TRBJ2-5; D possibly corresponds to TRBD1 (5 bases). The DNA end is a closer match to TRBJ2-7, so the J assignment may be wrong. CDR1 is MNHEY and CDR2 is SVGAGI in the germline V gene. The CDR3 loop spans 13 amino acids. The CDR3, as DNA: TGTGCCAGCAGTTATTATAGGGGTAACGAGCAGTACTTC. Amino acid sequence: CASSYYRGNEQYF.

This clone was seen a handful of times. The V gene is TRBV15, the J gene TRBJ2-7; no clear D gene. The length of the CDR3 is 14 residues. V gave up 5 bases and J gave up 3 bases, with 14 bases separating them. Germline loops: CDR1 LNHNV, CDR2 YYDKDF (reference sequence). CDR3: CATSDHRSGYEQYF. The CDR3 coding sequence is TGTGCCACCAGCGACCATAGGTCGGGCTACGAGCAGTACTTC. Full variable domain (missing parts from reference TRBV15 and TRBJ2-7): DAMVIQNPRYQVTQFGKPVTLSCSQTLNHNVMYWYQQKSSQAPKLLFHYYDKDFNNEADTPDNFQSRRPNTSFCFLDIRSPGLGDTAMYLCATSDHRSGYEQYFGPGTRLTVT.

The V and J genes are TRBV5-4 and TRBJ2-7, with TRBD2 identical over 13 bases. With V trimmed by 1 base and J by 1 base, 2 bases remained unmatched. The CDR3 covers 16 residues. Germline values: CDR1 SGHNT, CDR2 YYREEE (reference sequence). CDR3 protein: CASSLPGLAGSYEQYF. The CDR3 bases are TGTGCCAGCAGCTTGCCGGGACTAGCGGGGTCCTACGAGCAGTACTTC.

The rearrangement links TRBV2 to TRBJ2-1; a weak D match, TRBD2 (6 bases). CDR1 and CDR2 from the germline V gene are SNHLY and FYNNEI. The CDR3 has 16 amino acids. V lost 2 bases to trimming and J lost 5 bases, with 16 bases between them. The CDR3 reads CASSERETRGDNEQFF. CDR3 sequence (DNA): TGTGCCAGCAGTGAACGAGAGACTAGGGGAGACAATGAGCAGTTCTTC.

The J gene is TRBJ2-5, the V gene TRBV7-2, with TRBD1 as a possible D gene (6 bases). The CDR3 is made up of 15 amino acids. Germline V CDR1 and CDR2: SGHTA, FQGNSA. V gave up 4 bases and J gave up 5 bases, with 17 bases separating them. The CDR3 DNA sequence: TGTGCCAGCAGCTCAGGGACACAACGGCGGGAGACCCAGTACTTC. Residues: CASSSGTQRRETQYF.

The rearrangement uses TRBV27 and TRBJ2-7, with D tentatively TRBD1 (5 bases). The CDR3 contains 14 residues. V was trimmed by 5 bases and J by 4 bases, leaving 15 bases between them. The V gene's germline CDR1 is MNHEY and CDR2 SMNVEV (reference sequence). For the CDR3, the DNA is TGTGCCAGCAGTCCCCGCCGCGACAGATACGAGCAGTACTTC. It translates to CASSPRRDRYEQYF.

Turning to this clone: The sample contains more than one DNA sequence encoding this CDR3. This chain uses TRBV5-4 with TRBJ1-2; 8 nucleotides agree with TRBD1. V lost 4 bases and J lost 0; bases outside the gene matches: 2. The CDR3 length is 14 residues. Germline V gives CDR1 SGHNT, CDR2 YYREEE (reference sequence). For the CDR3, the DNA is TGTGCCAGCAGCCCAGGGGGCCCTAACTATGGCTACACCTTC. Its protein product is CASSPGGPNYGYTF.

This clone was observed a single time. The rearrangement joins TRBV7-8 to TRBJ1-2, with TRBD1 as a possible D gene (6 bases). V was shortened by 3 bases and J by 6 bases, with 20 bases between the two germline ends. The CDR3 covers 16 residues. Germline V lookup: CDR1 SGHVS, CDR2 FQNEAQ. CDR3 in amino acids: CASSFTSGVRSDGYTF. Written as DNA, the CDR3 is TGTGCCAGCAGCTTCACTTCAGGGGTAAGATCGGATGGCTACACCTTC.

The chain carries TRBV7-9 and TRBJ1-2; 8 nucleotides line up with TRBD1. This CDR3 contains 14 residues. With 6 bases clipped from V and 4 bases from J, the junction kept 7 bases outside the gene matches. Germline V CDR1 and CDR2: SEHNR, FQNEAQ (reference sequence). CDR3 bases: TGTGCCAGCAGGCTGACAGGGGCGGGCTATGGCTACACCTTC. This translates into CASRLTGAGYGYTF. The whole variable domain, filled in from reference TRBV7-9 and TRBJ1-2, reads DTGVSQNPRHKITKRGQNVTFRCDPISEHNRLYWYRQTLGQGPEFLTYFQNEAQLEKSRLLSDRFSAERPKGSFSTLEIQRTEQGDSAMYLCASRLTGAGYGYTFGSGTRLTVV.

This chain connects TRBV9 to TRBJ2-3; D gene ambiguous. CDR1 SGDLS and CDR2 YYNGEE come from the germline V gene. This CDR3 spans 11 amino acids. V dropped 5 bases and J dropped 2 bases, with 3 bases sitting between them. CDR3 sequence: CASSYTDTQYF. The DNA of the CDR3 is TGTGCCAGCAGTTACACAGATACGCAGTATTTT.

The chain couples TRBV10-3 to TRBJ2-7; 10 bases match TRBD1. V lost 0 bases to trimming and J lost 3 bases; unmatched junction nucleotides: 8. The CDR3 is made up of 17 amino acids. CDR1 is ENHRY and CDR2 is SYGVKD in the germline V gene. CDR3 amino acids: CAISESIGTGAFYEQYF. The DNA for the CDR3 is TGTGCCATCAGTGAGTCGATCGGGACAGGGGCCTTCTACGAGCAGTACTTC.

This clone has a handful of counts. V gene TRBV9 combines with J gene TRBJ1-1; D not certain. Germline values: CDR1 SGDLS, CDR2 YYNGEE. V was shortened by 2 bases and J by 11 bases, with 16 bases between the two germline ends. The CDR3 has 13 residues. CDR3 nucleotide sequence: TGTGCCAGCAGCGTGCAACCGCGAAGGGAGGCTTTCTTT. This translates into CASSVQPRREAFF.

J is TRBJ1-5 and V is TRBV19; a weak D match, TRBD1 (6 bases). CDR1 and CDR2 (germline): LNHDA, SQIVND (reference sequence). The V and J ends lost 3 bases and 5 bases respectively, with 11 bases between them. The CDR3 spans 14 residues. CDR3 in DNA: TGTGCCAGTAGTATCCCACAGGGATATCAGCCCCAGCATTTT. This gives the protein CASSIPQGYQPQHF. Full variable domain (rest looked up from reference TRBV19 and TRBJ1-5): DGGITQSPKYLFRKEGQNVTLSCEQNLNHDAMYWYRQDPGQGLRLIYYSQIVNDFQKGDIAEGYSVSREKKESFPLTVTSAQKNPTAFYLCASSIPQGYQPQHFGDGTRLSIL.

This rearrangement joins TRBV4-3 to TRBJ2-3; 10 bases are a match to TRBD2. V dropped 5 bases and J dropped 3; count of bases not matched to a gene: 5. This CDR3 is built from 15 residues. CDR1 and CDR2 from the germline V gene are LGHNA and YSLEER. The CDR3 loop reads CASSLLAGRTDTQYF. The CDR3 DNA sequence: TGCGCCAGCAGCTTACTAGCGGGACGTACAGATACGCAGTATTTT.

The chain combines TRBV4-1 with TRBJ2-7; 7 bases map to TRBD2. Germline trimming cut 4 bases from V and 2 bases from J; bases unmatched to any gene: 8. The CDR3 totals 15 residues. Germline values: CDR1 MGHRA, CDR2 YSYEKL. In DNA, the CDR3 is TGCGCCAGCAGCCTATCGGGAGGTGTTACCTACGAGCAGTACTTC. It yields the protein CASSLSGGVTYEQYF.

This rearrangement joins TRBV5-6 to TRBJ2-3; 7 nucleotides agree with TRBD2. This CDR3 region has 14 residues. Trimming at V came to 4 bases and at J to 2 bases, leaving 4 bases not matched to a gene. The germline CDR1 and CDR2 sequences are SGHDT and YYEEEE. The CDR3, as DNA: TGTGCCAGCAGCACGGGACTAATCACAGATACGCAGTATTTT. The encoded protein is CASSTGLITDTQYF.

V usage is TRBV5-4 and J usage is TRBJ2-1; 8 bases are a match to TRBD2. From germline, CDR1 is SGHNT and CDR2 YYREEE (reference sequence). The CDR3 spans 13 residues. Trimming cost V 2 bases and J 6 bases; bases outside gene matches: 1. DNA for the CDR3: TGTGCCAGCAGCTTCCTAGCGGGCAATGAGCAGTTCTTC. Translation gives CASSFLAGNEQFF.

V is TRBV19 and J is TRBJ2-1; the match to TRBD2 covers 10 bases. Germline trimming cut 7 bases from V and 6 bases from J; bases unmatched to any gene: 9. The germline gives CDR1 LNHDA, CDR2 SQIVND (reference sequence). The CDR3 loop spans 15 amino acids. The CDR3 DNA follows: TGTGCCAGTACCCCAAGCGGGAGGGCCACCAATGAGCAGTTCTTC. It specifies CASTPSGRATNEQFF.

The CDR3 loop is CASRLAPKFDTQYF. The CDR3 nucleotides read TGTGCCAGCAGACTAGCGCCCAAGTTTGATACGCAGTATTTT. This chain uses TRBV7-2 with TRBJ2-3; 7 positions agree with TRBD2. The CDR3 length is 14 residues. Germline assignment: CDR1 SGHTA and CDR2 FQGNSA. The junction had 9 bases not matched to a gene; V was cut back by 6 bases and J by 6 bases.

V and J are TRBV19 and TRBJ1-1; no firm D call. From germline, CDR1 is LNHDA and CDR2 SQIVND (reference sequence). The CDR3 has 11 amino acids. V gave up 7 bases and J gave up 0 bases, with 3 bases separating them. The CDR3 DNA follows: TGTGCCAGTACAATGAACACTGAAGCTTTCTTT. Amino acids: CASTMNTEAFF. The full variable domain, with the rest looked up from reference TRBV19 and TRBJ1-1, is DGGITQSPKYLFRKEGQNVTLSCEQNLNHDAMYWYRQDPGQGLRLIYYSQIVNDFQKGDIAEGYSVSREKKESFPLTVTSAQKNPTAFYLCASTMNTEAFFGQGTRLTVV.

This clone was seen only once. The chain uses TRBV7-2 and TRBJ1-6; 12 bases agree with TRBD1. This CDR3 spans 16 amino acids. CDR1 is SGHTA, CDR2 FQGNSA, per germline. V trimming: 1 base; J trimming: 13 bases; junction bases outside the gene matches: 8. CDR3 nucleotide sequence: TGTGCCAGCAGCTTAGGTCCGGGACAGGGGGCTTATCCCCTCCACTTT. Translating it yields CASSLGPGQGAYPLHF.

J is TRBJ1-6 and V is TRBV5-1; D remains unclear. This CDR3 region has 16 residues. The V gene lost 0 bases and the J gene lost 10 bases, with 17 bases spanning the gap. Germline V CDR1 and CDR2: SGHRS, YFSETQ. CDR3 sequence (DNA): TGCGCCAGCAGCTTGGGCGGGGATTCGTCCGTGTCACCCCTCCACTTT. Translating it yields CASSLGGDSSVSPLHF. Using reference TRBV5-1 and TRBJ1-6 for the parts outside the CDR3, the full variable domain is KAGVTQTPRYLIKTRGQQVTLSCSPISGHRSVSWYQQTPGQGLQFLFEYFSETQRNKGNFPGRFSGRQFSNSRSEMNVSTLELGDSALYLCASSLGGDSSVSPLHFGNGTRLTVT.